Below, 17 T cell receptor beta chains from the same sample are listed, as sequenced in a study of blood T cell repertoires in COVID-19. Sequencing was performed with immunoSEQ multiplex PCR; in TCRdb, only in-frame clones are kept and a portion is missing. The data show about 100,000 clones, with approximately 89% seen just once and around 10% held by the top ten. Material for sequencing was peripheral blood. Receptors were obtained from a woman aged 30 to 39 with acute or convalescent COVID-19.

This clone was detected a few times. CDR3: CASSTGLAREQYF. In nucleotides, the CDR3 is TGTGCCAGTAGTACGGGACTAGCGAGAGAGCAGTACTTC. The chain employs TRBV19 and TRBJ2-7; 10 bases are a match to TRBD2. The CDR3 is made up of 13 amino acids. Germline CDR1 is LNHDA and CDR2 is SQIVND (reference sequence). Unmatched junction bases numbered 4, after V lost 4 bases and J lost 7 bases.

On this clone itself: Compared with germline, one end of the junction differs, possibly owing to a read error. This chain links TRBV28 with TRBJ1-2, with 10 bases that match TRBD1. The CDR3 sequence is 15 residues long. In germline, CDR1 is MDHEN, CDR2 SYDVKM. The CDR3, as DNA: TGTGCCGGCAGTTTACGGACAGGGGGGGACTATGGCTACACCTTC. Residues: CAGSLRTGGDYGYTF.

This clone was counted a single time. The CDR3 region is CSFFNREGYTF. Written as DNA, the CDR3 is TGCAGCTTCTTCAACCGAGAGGGCTACACCTTC. The V gene is TRBV29-1, the J gene TRBJ1-2; D not certain. This CDR3 is 11 amino acids long. Per the germline V gene, CDR1 is SQVTM and CDR2 is ANQGSEA. With 8 bases removed from V and 8 bases from J, the gap between germline ends came to 15 bases.

The chain joins TRBV5-1 to TRBJ1-2, with unresolved D. The CDR3 is made up of 12 amino acids. V was pared by 0 bases and J by 8 bases, with 8 bases between. Germline CDR1 is SGHRS and CDR2 is YFSETQ. The CDR3 is CASSLAEEGYTF. DNA of the CDR3: TGCGCCAGCAGCTTGGCCGAGGAGGGCTACACCTTC.

The V gene is TRBV5-1, the J gene TRBJ1-5, with D perhaps TRBD1 (6 bases). This CDR3 region has 17 residues. In germline, CDR1 is SGHRS, CDR2 YFSETQ. Trimming took off 4 bases at V and 2 bases at J, with 19 bases between the two ends. CDR3 sequence reads: CASSPDSTGGGNQPQHF. In DNA form, the CDR3 reads TGCGCCAGCAGCCCGGACTCTACGGGGGGCGGCAATCAGCCCCAGCATTTT.

This chain uses TRBV27 with TRBJ1-2, with a possible D match to TRBD1 (6 bases). The CDR3 spans 15 residues. Germline V CDR1 and CDR2: MNHEY, SMNVEV (reference sequence). V was cut by 6 bases and J by 0 bases, with 14 bases left in between. In DNA form, the CDR3 reads TGTGCCAGCAGCTCCGGACAGTCAGCTAACTATGGCTACACCTTC. Its translation: CASSSGQSANYGYTF.

This clone was recorded once. This chain uses TRBV24-1 with TRBJ2-2, with a possible D match to TRBD1 (6 bases). The V gene lost 5 bases and the J gene lost 2 bases, with 14 bases spanning the gap. Germline loops: CDR1 KGHDR, CDR2 SFDVKD. This CDR3 region has 16 residues. In nucleotides, the CDR3 is TGTGCCACCAGTGCCCCGGGACACGCCAACACCGGGGAGCTGTTTTTT. Amino acid sequence: CATSAPGHANTGELFF.

The V gene is TRBV28, the J gene TRBJ1-2; 8 bases are shared with TRBD1. The CDR3 has 16 amino acids. J lost 1 base, V lost 2 bases, and 6 bases had no gene match. CDR1 and CDR2 (germline): MDHEN, SYDVKM. This CDR3 reads CASSLVPGGYNYGYTF. CDR3 nucleotide sequence: TGTGCCAGCAGTTTAGTCCCAGGGGGCTATAACTATGGCTACACCTTC.

The rearrangement joins TRBV6-5 to TRBJ1-5; D uncertain. Trimming pared 7 bases from V and 4 bases from J, leaving 14 bases between. The CDR3 has 14 residues. Germline values: CDR1 MNHEY, CDR2 SVGAGI. The chain's CDR3 is CASNIELGNQPQHF. CDR3 DNA: TGTGCCAGCAATATAGAACTAGGTAATCAGCCCCAGCATTTT.

The chain links TRBV24-1 to TRBJ1-5; D remains ambiguous. Germline V CDR1 and CDR2: KGHDR, SFDVKD. Trimming stripped 4 bases from V and 6 bases from J, with 9 bases between. The CDR3 length is 13 residues. The CDR3 spells CATSDRERQPQHF. Written as DNA, the CDR3 is TGTGCCACCAGTGACCGAGAACGTCAGCCCCAGCATTTT.

The gene calls are TRBV6-5 and TRBJ1-2; D might be TRBD1 (5 bases). The germline gives CDR1 MNHEY, CDR2 SVGAGI. The germline V and J ends were trimmed by 8 bases and 0 bases, with 16 bases remaining between them. The CDR3 consists of 15 residues. In DNA, the CDR3 is TGTGCCAGCCTGAAGATGGGGCAAGCTAACTATGGCTACACCTTC. It is translated as CASLKMGQANYGYTF.

The chain is built from TRBV28 and TRBJ1-2, with D uncertain. CDR1 and CDR2 (germline): MDHEN, SYDVKM. The CDR3 has 12 residues. The V end was cut by 2 bases, the J end by 4 bases, with 5 bases between. The CDR3 region is CASSLRSYGYTF. The DNA for the CDR3 is TGTGCCAGCAGTTTACGTAGCTATGGCTACACCTTC.

The chain recombines TRBV7-2 with TRBJ2-3; D perhaps matches TRBD1 (5 bases). Germline V gene sequence: CDR1 SGHTA, CDR2 FQGNSA. This CDR3 is built from 12 residues. V was cut by 1 base and J by 8 bases, with 7 bases left in between. CDR3: CASSLEQGTQYF. CDR3 nucleotides: TGTGCCAGCAGCTTAGAGCAGGGTACGCAGTATTTT.

The chain carries TRBV11-2 and TRBJ2-7; 7 positions match TRBD1. V lost 5 bases, J lost 2 bases, and 18 bases stayed unmatched. CDR1 SGHAT and CDR2 FQNNGV come from the germline V gene. This CDR3 is built from 18 residues. For the CDR3, the DNA is TGTGCCAGCAGCCCCCTAGCCCGAGGCAGGGGGACCACCTACGAGCAGTACTTC. Translated: CASSPLARGRGTTYEQYF. Using reference TRBV11-2 and TRBJ2-7 for the parts outside the CDR3, the full variable domain is EAGVAQSPRYKIIEKRQSVAFWCNPISGHATLYWYQQILGQGPKLLIQFQNNGVVDDSQLPKDRFSAERLKGVDSTLKIQPAKLEDSAVYLCASSPLARGRGTTYEQYFGPGTRLTVT.

V gene TRBV13 combines with J gene TRBJ2-7; D is possibly TRBD2 (6 bases). Looked up from germline, CDR1 is PRHDT and CDR2 is FYEKMQ (reference sequence). CDR3 length: 15 amino acids. The V gene lost 5 bases and the J gene lost 7 bases, with 21 bases spanning the gap. The CDR3 loop reads CASSAIPGGPGEQYF. The DNA of the CDR3 is TGTGCCAGCAGCGCAATCCCCGGGGGTCCGGGAGAGCAGTACTTC.

This chain links TRBV28 with TRBJ1-5; D is possibly TRBD1 (5 bases). Per germline, CDR1 MDHEN and CDR2 SYDVKM. The CDR3 covers 18 residues. V was trimmed by 5 bases and J by 5 bases, leaving 25 bases between them. The DNA of the CDR3 is TGTGCCAGCAGTCCTCCACCCGGGACTCTAACCTGGGATCAGCCCCAGCATTTT. Translated: CASSPPPGTLTWDQPQHF. Variable domain in full (rest from reference TRBV28 and TRBJ1-5): DVKVTQSSRYLVKRTGEKVFLECVQDMDHENMFWYRQDPGLGLRLIYFSYDVKMKEKGDIPEGYSVSREKKERFSLILESASTNQTSMYLCASSPPPGTLTWDQPQHFGDGTRLSIL.

Written as DNA, the CDR3 is TGTGCCAGCTCCAAGCCCATGGAGGGCCTCAATGAAAAACTGTTTTTT. Protein product: CASSKPMEGLNEKLFF. V gene TRBV2 combines with J gene TRBJ1-4; no definite D call. Trimming stripped 8 bases from V and 5 bases from J, with 21 bases between. This CDR3 is built from 16 residues. From germline, CDR1 is SNHLY and CDR2 FYNNEI. Full variable domain (remainder filled in from reference TRBV2 and TRBJ1-4): EPEVTQTPSHQVTQMGQEVILRCVPISNHLYFYWYRQILGQKVEFLVSFYNNEISEKSEIFDDQFSVERPDGSNFTLKIRSTKLEDSAMYFCASSKPMEGLNEKLFFGSGTQLSVL.